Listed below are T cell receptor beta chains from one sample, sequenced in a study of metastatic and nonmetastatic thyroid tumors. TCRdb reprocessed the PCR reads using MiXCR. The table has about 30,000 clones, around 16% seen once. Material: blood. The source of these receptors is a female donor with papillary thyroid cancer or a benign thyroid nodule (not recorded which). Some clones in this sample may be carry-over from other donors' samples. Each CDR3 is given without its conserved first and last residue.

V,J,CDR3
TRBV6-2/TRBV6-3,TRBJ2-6,ASRTYAGSSGANVLT
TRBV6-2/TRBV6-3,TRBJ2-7,ASSYSPAETYEQY
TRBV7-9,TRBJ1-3,ASRPSGNTIY
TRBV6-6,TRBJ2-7,ASSYSAAPYEQY
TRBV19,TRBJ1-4,ASSLNRDSDNEKLF
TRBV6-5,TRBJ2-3,ASSYSDWRADTQY
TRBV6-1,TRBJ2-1,ASSPTSGGYNEQF
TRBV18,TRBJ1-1,ASSPTGEGTEAF
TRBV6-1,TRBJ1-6,ASRNTGTSYNSPLH
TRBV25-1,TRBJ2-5,ASGSETSAALL
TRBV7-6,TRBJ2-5,AIILAGGVQQETQY
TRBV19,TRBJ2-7,ATLAGLGEQY
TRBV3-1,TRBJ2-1,ASSQENSSPSGEQF
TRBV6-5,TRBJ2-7,ASSYSGGGYEQY
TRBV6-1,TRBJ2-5,ASIEPGSKETQY